The table lists the clone carrying this T cell receptor beta chain with many counts. No antigen is known for it. Unique molecular identifiers were attached to individual cDNA molecules within the library. As originally analysed: Sample TCR totals centred on a median of around 92,000, ranging about 20,000 to 700,000. MiXCR, run by TCRdb on the RACE reads, gives a single entry per CDR3 protein. The V and J calls follow TCRdb's processing rather than the paper's. The data show 50,000 to 70,000 distinct CDR3 sequences, with roughly 6.1% seen just once and roughly 3.4% held by the top ten. V lost 6 bases and J lost 0, with 21 bases in between. Germline V gives CDR1 MDHEN, CDR2 SYDVKM. This CDR3 has 17 residues. The time point: healthy volunteer bleed at 6 weeks. RNA extraction used unfractionated whole blood as the source of total RNA. The sample is drawn from a study of human T cells and chemical hapten exposure. Study-level background: Small differences in pooled library volume mainly drove the variation in TCR yields per sample.

Points from the study as a whole: No alteration of TCRs above 1 in 1000 frequency was seen with DPC sensitization.

Sequences were obtained from whole blood. This TCR was sampled from a female donor in good health. Some clones in this sample may be carry-over from other donors' samples. V gene TRBV28 combines with J gene TRBJ2-7; D perhaps matches TRBD1 (6 bases). In DNA, the CDR3 is TGTGCCAGCAGGCCGACAGGAATAGCCTGGAGCTCCTACGAGCAGTACTTC. Translated, it gives CASRPTGIAWSSYEQYF.